This entry lists 18 T cell receptor beta chains sequenced from one sample in a study of T cells in Graves' hyperthyroidism and ophthalmopathy. Authors of the study amplified TCR beta CDR3 regions from RNA transcripts. The HTBI primer set served for first-round RT-PCR of the TCR CDR3. Using its own MiXCR run on the multiplex PCR reads, TCRdb lists one record per CDR3 protein. The sample consists of about 640,000 distinct CDR3 sequences, under 25% of them appearing once. Sequences were obtained from blood. These receptors all stem from a man aged 25-45 years with Graves' ophthalmopathy.

A few counts support this clonotype. The chain joins TRBV3-1 to TRBJ1-6, with 10 bases matching TRBD1. CDR1 and CDR2 from the germline V gene are LGHDT and YNNKEL (reference sequence). The CDR3 sequence is 16 residues long. Unmatched junction bases numbered 5, after V lost 0 bases and J lost 9 bases. CDR3: CASSQDHRTGGSPLHF. The CDR3 DNA sequence: TGTGCCAGCAGCCAAGATCATCGGACAGGGGGTTCACCCCTCCACTTT.

The V and J genes are TRBV9 and TRBJ2-2; D possibly corresponds to TRBD2 (6 bases). Germline assignment: CDR1 SGDLS and CDR2 YYNGEE. CDR3 size: 14 residues. V lost 0 bases and J 6 bases, leaving 9 bases between the germline ends. For the CDR3, the DNA is TGTGCCAGCAGCGTAGAGGAGGGAGCCGGGGAGCTGTTTTTT. Its translation is CASSVEEGAGELFF.

The chain couples TRBV10-1 to TRBJ2-7; no definite D call. Per germline, CDR1 WNHNN and CDR2 SYGVQD (reference sequence). Trimming removed 7 bases at V and 3 bases at J, with 13 bases between. The CDR3 totals 13 residues. DNA for the CDR3: TGCGCCAGCAAAGACTCCCGTTACTACGAGCAGTACTTC. Its protein product is CASKDSRYYEQYF.

Of note for this clonotype: This could be a read error, since a much larger clone is one nucleotide away. This chain connects TRBV5-1 to TRBJ2-7; 9 bases agree with TRBD1. V lost 4 bases and J lost 4; bases outside the gene matches: 9. The CDR3 sequence is 15 residues long. CDR1 SGHRS and CDR2 YFSETQ come from the germline V gene. As DNA, the CDR3 is TGCGCCAGCAGCCCCCGTGGGGACAGGGATTACGAGCAGTACTTC. The encoded protein is CASSPRGDRDYEQYF.

This clonotype was seen ten or more times. The chain combines TRBV28 with TRBJ2-7, with D perhaps TRBD1 (5 bases). Germline V gene lookup returns CDR1 MDHEN and CDR2 SYDVKM. The germline V and J ends were trimmed by 1 base and 7 bases, with 17 bases remaining between them. The CDR3 spans 15 residues. This CDR3 reads CASSLSGYGSMEQYF. The CDR3 DNA follows: TGTGCCAGCAGTTTATCAGGGTATGGCAGCATGGAGCAGTACTTC.

CDR3 nucleotide sequence: TGTGCCTGGAATACTATGAACTCTGGGGCCAACGTCCTGACTTTC. Protein product: CAWNTMNSGANVLTF. This rearrangement joins TRBV30 to TRBJ2-6; D not certain. The CDR3 is 15 residues long. V was cut by 4 bases and J by 0 bases, with 10 bases left in between. Germline CDR1 and CDR2: GTSNPN and SVGIG (reference sequence).

This chain joins TRBV29-1 and TRBJ2-7; D is possibly TRBD2 (5 bases). This CDR3 is 13 amino acids long. V lost 3 bases, J lost 5 bases, and 14 bases lay in between. Germline-derived CDR1 and CDR2 are SQVTM and ANQGSEA. The CDR3 spells CSVEDGIHHEQYF. Written as DNA, the CDR3 is TGCAGCGTTGAGGACGGGATTCACCACGAGCAGTACTTC.

Only a few counts were recorded for this clonotype. The chain links TRBV7-2 to TRBJ2-7; 8 nucleotides align to TRBD2. The V gene's germline CDR1 is SGHTA and CDR2 FQGNSA. This CDR3 contains 17 residues. J was trimmed by 2 bases and V by 0 bases; bases with no gene match: 9. Written as DNA, the CDR3 is TGTGCCAGCAGCTTAGCGCTCTCGACTAGCGACCCCTACGAGCAGTACTTC. Its translation: CASSLALSTSDPYEQYF. The variable domain in full, completed from reference TRBV7-2 and TRBJ2-7, reads GAGVSQSPSNKVTEKGKDVELRCDPISGHTALYWYRQSLGQGLEFLIYFQGNSAPDKSGLPSDRFSAERTGGSVSTLTIQRTQQEDSAVYLCASSLALSTSDPYEQYFGPGTRLTVT.

This clonotype was picked up many times. V usage is TRBV9 and J usage is TRBJ1-2; 7 nucleotides agree with TRBD1. The junction had 6 bases not matched to a gene; V was cut back by 2 bases and J by 2 bases. Germline values: CDR1 SGDLS, CDR2 YYNGEE. The CDR3 is 15 residues long. DNA for the CDR3: TGTGCCAGCAGCGTTGGACAGGTTAGGAACTATGGCTACACCTTC. Amino acid sequence: CASSVGQVRNYGYTF.

This clonotype was observed at least ten times. The CDR3 coding sequence is TGTGCCAGCAGCCGACCGAACAGGGGGAACACTGAAGCTTTCTTT. Translation: CASSRPNRGNTEAFF. J is TRBJ1-1 and V is TRBV3-1; 7 positions match TRBD1. The V segment lost 4 bases and the J segment 1 base; nucleotides outside the gene matches: 6. This CDR3 is 15 amino acids long. Germline V lookup: CDR1 LGHDT, CDR2 YNNKEL (reference sequence).

The V gene is TRBV6-2 or TRBV6-3, the J gene TRBJ1-2; perhaps TRBD1 as D (5 bases). Trimming removed 4 bases at V and 5 bases at J, with 11 bases between. The CDR3 length is 13 residues. Per germline, CDR1 MNHEY and CDR2 SVGEGT. As DNA, the CDR3 is TGTGCCAGCAGTTCTTTCGACAGTTATGGCTACACCTTC. Its translation is CASSSFDSYGYTF.

The chain joins TRBV5-1 to TRBJ1-2, with TRBD1 matching over 10 bases. V lost 1 base to trimming and J lost 7 bases; unmatched junction nucleotides: 16. Germline loops: CDR1 SGHRS, CDR2 YFSETQ. CDR3 length: 18 amino acids. The CDR3 spells CASSLQIGQGGTIGGYTF. The CDR3 DNA is TGCGCCAGCAGCTTGCAAATTGGACAGGGGGGGACTATTGGTGGCTACACCTTC.

The chain is built from TRBV2 and TRBJ2-7; D possibly corresponds to TRBD1 (5 bases). This CDR3 has 15 residues. Trimming removed 7 bases from V and 2 bases from J, with 18 bases in between. Germline V gene data show CDR1 as SNHLY and CDR2 as FYNNEI. This chain's CDR3 is CASNLENRPAYEQYF. In DNA, the CDR3 is TGTGCCAGCAATCTCGAAAACAGGCCGGCCTACGAGCAGTACTTC.

In the case of this clonotype: This may be a read error: a much more frequent sequence differs by one nucleotide. The rearrangement uses TRBV18 and TRBJ2-1; D might be TRBD2 (6 bases). Germline loops: CDR1 KGHSH, CDR2 LQKENI. CDR3 length: 15 residues. Here the CDR3 reads CANSQLAEGVNEQFF. DNA of the CDR3: TGTGCCAACTCACAATTAGCGGAAGGCGTGAATGAGCAGTTCTTC.

V usage is TRBV12-3 or TRBV12-4 and J usage is TRBJ1-2; unclear D gene. CDR3 length: 12 residues. The V end was cut by 2 bases, the J end by 10 bases, with 11 bases between. The CDR3 region is CASSLHGRDYTF. The CDR3 nucleotides are TGTGCCAGCAGTTTACACGGTCGGGACTACACCTTC.

The sample holds a few counts of this clonotype. The chain joins TRBV28 to TRBJ2-7, with 8 bases matching TRBD1. This CDR3 is built from 14 residues. The germline gives CDR1 MDHEN, CDR2 SYDVKM. V lost 5 bases, J lost 5 bases, and 8 bases stayed unmatched. CDR3 bases: TGTGCCAGCAGTCACGGACAGGGTCCCCACGAGCAGTACTTC. This sequence encodes CASSHGQGPHEQYF. The entire variable domain, with the rest obtained from reference TRBV28 and TRBJ2-7, is as follows: DVKVTQSSRYLVKRTGEKVFLECVQDMDHENMFWYRQDPGLGLRLIYFSYDVKMKEKGDIPEGYSVSREKKERFSLILESASTNQTSMYLCASSHGQGPHEQYFGPGTRLTVT.

This clonotype has at least ten counts. The chain combines TRBV7-2 with TRBJ2-7; D might be TRBD1 (6 bases). V lost 5 bases to trimming and J lost 0 bases, with 17 bases between them. Germline assignment: CDR1 SGHTA and CDR2 FQGNSA. This CDR3 is 16 amino acids long. The CDR3 bases are TGTGCCAGCAGCGGAGCCGGGACATCCTTCTCCTACGAGCAGTACTTC. Amino acids: CASSGAGTSFSYEQYF.

This clonotype was counted a few times. The chain employs TRBV9 and TRBJ1-2; a weak D match, TRBD1 (5 bases). This CDR3 contains 15 residues. Trimming removed 4 bases at V and 4 bases at J, with 17 bases between. The germline V gene has CDR1 SGDLS and CDR2 YYNGEE. For the CDR3, the DNA is TGTGCCAGCAGCCCTCGGGAGGGGTATAGCTATGGCTACACCTTC. Residues: CASSPREGYSYGYTF.